This TCR beta chain was found in a study of beta chain features in type 1 diabetes. Study-level information: Researchers looked at roughly 110 million sorted cells across all samples. The study's findings and limits: VDJ junctions from patients with type 1 diabetes contained fewer insertions and more deletions. TCRB CDR3s were moderately but significantly shorter in Type 1 diabetes patients in all four CD4+ subsets. cDNA-based reads could over-represent cells with high TCR expression.

What was sequenced were expressed TCRB transcripts, since all of the isolated RNA had been reverse transcribed. Libraries were prepared by immunoSEQ multiplex PCR; TCRdb keeps only in-frame clonotypes and omits some of them. Of about 240,000 clones detected, 25% to 30% appear once; the ten largest clones hold 4%. This clone was recorded a few times. The antigen is undetermined. What was sequenced was central memory CD4+ T cells from blood. This receptor was identified in a man under 40 in good health.

The CDR3 is CASSAGPANYGYTF. CDR3 bases: TGTGCCAGCAGCGCAGGACCAGCTAACTATGGCTACACCTTC. V and J are TRBV7-2 and TRBJ1-2; D is unresolved. The CDR3 totals 14 residues. Between the trimmed V and J ends, which lost 5 bases and 0 bases, there was a span of 10 bases. Germline V CDR1 and CDR2: SGHTA, FQGNSA.